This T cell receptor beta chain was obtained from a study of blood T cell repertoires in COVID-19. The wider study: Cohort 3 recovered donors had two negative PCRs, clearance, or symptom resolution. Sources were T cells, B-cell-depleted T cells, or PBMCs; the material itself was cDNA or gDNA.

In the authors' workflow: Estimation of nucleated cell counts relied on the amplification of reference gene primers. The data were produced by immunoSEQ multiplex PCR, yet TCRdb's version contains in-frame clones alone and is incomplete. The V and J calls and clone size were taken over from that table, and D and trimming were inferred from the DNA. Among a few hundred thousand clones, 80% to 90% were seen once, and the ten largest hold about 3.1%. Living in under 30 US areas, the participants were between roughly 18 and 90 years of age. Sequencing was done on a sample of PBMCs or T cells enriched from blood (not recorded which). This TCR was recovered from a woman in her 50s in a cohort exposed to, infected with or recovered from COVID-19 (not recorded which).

The CDR3 nucleotides read TGTGCCAGCAGCCGACAGTATAGCAATCAGCCCCAGCATTTT. This codes for CASSRQYSNQPQHF. The rearrangement uses TRBV6-2 or TRBV6-3 and TRBJ1-5; tentatively, D is TRBD1 (5 bases). The germline V gene encodes CDR1 MNHEY and CDR2 SVGEGT. Trimming cost V 6 bases and J 0 bases, with 9 bases left between them. The CDR3 spans 14 residues.